The source of this TCR beta chain is a study of T cell responses to AZD1222 COVID-19 vaccine. Whole-study results and caveats: Donors in the cohort were predominantly white British and more often female, and clonal diversity was possibly underestimated. The CD4 TCRs associated with vaccination extended across spike and predominated at 160-218 and 743-854. Reports say nearly half of spike-specific TCRs go after unmutated variant regions. Of the AZD1222 recipients, only 5 to 7 were seropositive at baseline.

The repertoire was sequenced with immunoSEQ multiplex PCR; TCRdb's copy has only in-frame clones and lacks some. This table holds some 150,000 clones, about 88% found once. The CDR3 extends over 14 amino acids. V shed 2 bases and J shed 7 bases, with 13 bases lying between them. Germline CDR1 reads SGHKS; CDR2 reads YYEKEE (reference sequence). On this clone: Its antigen is unidentified.

The chain is built from TRBV5-5 and TRBJ1-5; D gene unclear. The source of this sequence is an adult who had recovered from COVID-19. The sample in question was peripheral blood, obtained after recovery from COVID-19. DNA of the CDR3: TGTGCCAGCAGCTTCGGAGTTAATGGGCAGCCCCAGCATTTT. Amino acid sequence: CASSFGVNGQPQHF.